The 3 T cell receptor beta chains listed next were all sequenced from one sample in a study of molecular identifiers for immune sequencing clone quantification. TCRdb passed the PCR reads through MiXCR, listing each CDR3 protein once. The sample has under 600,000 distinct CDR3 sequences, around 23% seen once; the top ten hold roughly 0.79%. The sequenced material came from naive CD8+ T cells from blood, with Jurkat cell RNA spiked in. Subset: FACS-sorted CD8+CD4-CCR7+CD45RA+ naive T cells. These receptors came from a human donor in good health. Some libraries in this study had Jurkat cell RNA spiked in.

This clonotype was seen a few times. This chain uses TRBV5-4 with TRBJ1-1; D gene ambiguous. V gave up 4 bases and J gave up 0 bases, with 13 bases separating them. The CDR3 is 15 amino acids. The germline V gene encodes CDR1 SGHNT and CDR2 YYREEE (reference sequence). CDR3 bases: TGTGCCAGCAGCCCGGGCGTTACAATGAACACTGAAGCTTTCTTT. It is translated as CASSPGVTMNTEAFF.

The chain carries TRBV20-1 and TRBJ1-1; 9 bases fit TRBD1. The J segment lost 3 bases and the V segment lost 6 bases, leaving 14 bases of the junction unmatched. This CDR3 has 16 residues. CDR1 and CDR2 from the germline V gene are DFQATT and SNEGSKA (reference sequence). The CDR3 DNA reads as TGCAGTGCCCCCGACCTCCCGGGACAGGGCCACACTGAAGCTTTCTTT. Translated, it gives CSAPDLPGQGHTEAFF.

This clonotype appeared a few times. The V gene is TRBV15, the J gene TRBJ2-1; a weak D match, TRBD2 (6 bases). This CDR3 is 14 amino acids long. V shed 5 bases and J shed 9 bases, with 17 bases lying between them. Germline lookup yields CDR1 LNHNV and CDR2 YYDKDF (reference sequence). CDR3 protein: CATSAAGQRREQFF. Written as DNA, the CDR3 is TGTGCCACCAGCGCAGCGGGCCAGAGGCGTGAGCAGTTCTTC.